Sequencing of this T cell receptor beta chain was carried out in a study of control samples from healthy donors and cancer patients. This clone was detected only once. The data were produced by immunoSEQ multiplex PCR, yet TCRdb's version contains in-frame clones alone and is incomplete. The sample lists under 150,000 clones; less than 95% were seen once. Trimming stripped 3 bases from V and 4 bases from J, with 6 bases between. There are 12 residues in the CDR3. Germline CDR1 SGHDN, CDR2 FVKESK. Sequences were obtained from blood. This chain uses TRBV14 with TRBJ1-2; D remains unclear. The TCR was taken from a man aged 25-40 years in good health. Written as DNA, the CDR3 is TGTGCCAGCAGCCAGAGCTTCTATGGCTACACCTTC. The encoded protein is CASSQSFYGYTF.